A selection of T cell receptor beta chains follows, all from one sample in a study of beta chain features in type 1 diabetes. Sequencing used immunoSEQ multiplex PCR; TCRdb keeps in-frame clones, though not all of them. The data contain 150,000 to 200,000 clones, 7.5% to 9.5% of them seen just once; the ten biggest clones take up 0.45% to 0.6%. Sequenced: central memory CD4+ T cells from blood. These receptors all stem from a woman aged 18-29 years with type 1 diabetes. Both conserved end residues are part of each CDR3. The D gene is left open where the match is weak. Clone size is stated in some rows and not others, as once, few, many or a class when expanded.

V	D	J	size	DNA	CDR3
TRBV7-2	.	TRBJ2-4	few	TGTGCCAGCAGCTCCCAGGATCGGGGCATTCAGTACTTC	CASSSQDRGIQYF
TRBV6-5	TRBD2	TRBJ2-1	.	TGTGCCAGCAGTTTCCGGACTAGCGGCTCCTACAATGAGCAGTTCTTC	CASSFRTSGSYNEQFF
TRBV5-6	.	TRBJ1-2	few	TGTGCCAGCAGCTTGAGTATGGGAGCCTATGGCTACACCTTC	CASSLSMGAYGYTF
TRBV7-6	.	TRBJ2-3	.	TGTGCCAGCAGCTTAGGAACAGGGCTCCCCACAGATACGCAGTATTTT	CASSLGTGLPTDTQYF
TRBV11-3	.	TRBJ2-3	.	TGTGCCAGCAGCTTAGATCGCCTGAGGGATACGCAGTATTTT	CASSLDRLRDTQYF
TRBV18	TRBD1	TRBJ2-1	few	TGTGCCAGCTCATCAACGGACCGGGACAGGGCCTACAATGAGCAGTTCTTC	CASSSTDRDRAYNEQFF
TRBV5-1	TRBD1	TRBJ2-1	few	TGCGCCAGCAACGGGGTGGACAGGGGCTACAATGAGCAGTTCTTC	CASNGVDRGYNEQFF
TRBV18	TRBD1	TRBJ1-2	.	TGTGCCAGCTCACCAAAGGGGGCTTATAACTATGGCTACACCTTC	CASSPKGAYNYGYTF
TRBV5-1	.	TRBJ1-3	few	TGCGCCAGCAGCCCCTCGGGGAGCTCTGGAAACACCATATATTTT	CASSPSGSSGNTIYF
TRBV7-2	.	TRBJ1-1	few	TGTGCCAGCAGCTTACAGGGGTGGAACACTGAAGCTTTCTTT	CASSLQGWNTEAFF
TRBV4-3	TRBD1	TRBJ1-1	.	TGCGCCAGCAGCCAAACCGTCCCGGGACAGGGGGCAGGCACTGAAGCTTTCTTT	CASSQTVPGQGAGTEAFF
TRBV5-1	TRBD1	TRBJ1-2	few	TGCGCCAGCAGCGCGGGACAGGGGGATTATGGCTACACCTTC	CASSAGQGDYGYTF
TRBV19	TRBD1	TRBJ2-3	.	TGTGCCAGTAGTCGACAGGGCCCTTTGGATACGCAGTATTTT	CASSRQGPLDTQYF
TRBV6-5	TRBD1	TRBJ2-3	few	TGTGCCAGCAGTTACAAGGGGGCCATTTCAGATACGCAGTATTTT	CASSYKGAISDTQYF
TRBV28	.	TRBJ1-5	.	TGTGCCAGCAGGCCGCCCACAGGCAATCAGCCCCAGCATTTT	CASRPPTGNQPQHF
TRBV7-9	.	TRBJ1-1	.	TGTGCCAGCAGCTTATGGGAGGGATGGACTGAAGCTTTCTTT	CASSLWEGWTEAFF
TRBV9	.	TRBJ2-3	.	TGTGCCAGCAGCGTAGCGGGTAGAACAGATACGCAGTATTTT	CASSVAGRTDTQYF
TRBV5-1	.	TRBJ1-3	.	TGCGCCAGCCACGGAGGGTCCTCTGGAAACACCATATATTTT	CASHGGSSGNTIYF
TRBV7-9	TRBD1	TRBJ1-4	many	TGTGCCAGCAGCCAGGGACAGGGAAGCGAAAAACTGTTTTTT	CASSQGQGSEKLFF
TRBV4-3	.	TRBJ2-1	few	TGCGCCAGCAGCCAAGATCAGGGGGGCCGTTACAATGAGCAGTTCTTC	CASSQDQGGRYNEQFF
TRBV19	.	TRBJ2-3	.	TGTGCCAGTAGTCGCCGGGTGGCAGATACGCAGTATTTT	CASSRRVADTQYF
TRBV7-2	TRBD2	TRBJ2-1	few	TGTGCCAGCAGGTTACCGGGGGGTGCTACCAATGAGCAGTTCTTC	CASRLPGGATNEQFF
TRBV19	TRBD2	TRBJ2-1	once	TGTGCCAGTAGTATACGGACTAGCGGGAGAGGGAGAAATGAGCAGTTCTTC	CASSIRTSGRGRNEQFF
TRBV14	TRBD2	TRBJ2-3	.	TGTGCCAGCAGCCGTTTTTTCTTGGCGAGCGGGGTAGATACGCAGTATTTT	CASSRFFLASGVDTQYF
TRBV7-6	TRBD1	TRBJ1-5	.	TGTGCCAGCAGCTTGGGGACAGGGGGGGGAGGTCAGCCCCAGCATTTT	CASSLGTGGGGQPQHF
TRBV28	TRBD1	TRBJ1-2	.	TGTGCCAGCAGATCCAGGGGGTTGGATGGCTACACCTTC	CASRSRGLDGYTF
TRBV5-4	.	TRBJ2-7	.	TGTGCCAGCAGCTTAGCTCCGGGGGTGGGACGCGAGCAGTACTTC	CASSLAPGVGREQYF